What follows describes a single T cell receptor (beta chain). Its cognate antigen is unknown. The table came from immunoSEQ multiplex PCR; TCRdb's copy has only in-frame clones and leaves some out. The profile shows just over 20,000 clones, more than 75% of them singletons. This record comes from a study of OX40 agonist ivuxolimab in advanced cancers. The CDR3 consists of 15 residues. CDR1 and CDR2 from the germline V gene are LGHNT and FRNRAP. The trim removed 2 bases at V and 9 bases at J, leaving 5 bases unmatched. Study findings and constraints: Also present in some nonresponders was a low level of normalized T-cell clonal expansion.

The sequencing here drew on CD4+ or CD8+ T cells sorted from blood, taken in a trial of the OX40 agonist ivuxolimab. The J gene is TRBJ2-5, the V gene TRBV12-5; 14 bases align to TRBD2. This TCR was sampled from an adult with an advanced solid tumor such as melanoma, head and neck, liver or kidney cancer. CDR3 sequence reads: CASGLPWTSGGPQYF. The CDR3 nucleotides are TGTGCTAGTGGTTTGCCATGGACTAGCGGGGGGCCCCAGTACTTC.